This passage covers 28 T cell receptor beta chains from one sample sequenced in a study of control samples from healthy donors and cancer patients (dated by TCRdb to the early 2020s). Library prep was done by the immunoSEQ multiplex PCR assay. Held by TCRdb, this immuneACCESS table contains in-frame sequences only and omits some clones. Under half of the omission traces to an unresolved V gene where checked; the cause of the rest is unknown. In this sample the table shows roughly 130,000 clones, roughly 95% of which occur a single time. The biggest ten clones account for roughly 4% of the sample. Sequencing was performed on blood. The receptors were sampled from a man aged 30 to 45 in good health.

This chain uses TRBV4-1 with TRBJ1-4; D is ambiguous. This CDR3 is built from 15 residues. Germline V gene data show CDR1 as MGHRA and CDR2 as YSYEKL. V was shortened by 0 bases and J by 3 bases, with 8 bases between the two germline ends. As DNA, the CDR3 is TGCGCCAGCAGCCAAGACCCTATCCCTAATGAAAAACTGTTTTTT. Translated, it gives CASSQDPIPNEKLFF.

The rearrangement joins TRBV10-3 to TRBJ2-7, with 7 bases that match TRBD1. From germline, CDR1 is ENHRY and CDR2 SYGVKD. V shed 4 bases, J shed 1 base, and the junction held 7 bases outside the gene matches. There are 15 residues in the CDR3. The chain's CDR3 is CAISGTGERSYEQYF. As DNA, the CDR3 is TGTGCCATCAGTGGGACAGGAGAAAGATCCTACGAGCAGTACTTC.

The CDR3 region is CASSQSWKTHYGYTF. The CDR3, as DNA: TGCGCCAGCAGCCAAAGTTGGAAGACTCACTATGGCTACACCTTC. The genes are TRBV4-3 and TRBJ1-2; D uncertain. This CDR3 is built from 15 residues. Germline CDR1 is LGHNA and CDR2 is YSLEER. Trimming cost V 2 bases and J 3 bases, with 13 bases left between them.

The V gene is TRBV21-1, the J gene TRBJ1-1; the table assigns TRBD1, which was not confirmed against the DNA. TRBV21-1 is recorded as a pseudogene. The CDR3 spans 16 residues. The CDR3 bases are TGTGCCAGCAGCAAAGGAGGCGACAGGCTGAACACTGAAGCTTTCTTT. The encoded protein is CASSKGGDRLNTEAFF.

The chain couples TRBV27 to TRBJ2-2, with TRBD2 as a possible D gene (5 bases). Per the germline V gene, CDR1 is MNHEY and CDR2 is SMNVEV (reference sequence). This CDR3 contains 12 residues. V was pared by 7 bases and J by 7 bases, with 10 bases between. DNA for the CDR3: TGTGCCAGCACAACTCGGGGCGGGGAGCTGTTTTTT. The encoded protein is CASTTRGGELFF.

V is TRBV5-3 and J is TRBJ1-1; 10 bases match TRBD1. TRBV5-3 carries the ORF label, with uncertain function. V lost 1 base to trimming and J lost 8 bases; unmatched junction nucleotides: 14. This CDR3 is 17 amino acids long. This chain's CDR3 is CARSLTRDRGENPEAFF. The CDR3 DNA reads TGTGCCAGAAGCTTGACCCGGGACAGGGGAGAAAACCCCGAAGCTTTCTTT.

This rearrangement joins TRBV19 to TRBJ2-5, with 9 bases fitting TRBD1. The CDR3 totals 14 residues. Germline CDR1 reads LNHDA; CDR2 reads SQIVND (reference sequence). V dropped 4 bases and J dropped 3; count of bases not matched to a gene: 3. The CDR3 is CASSNWTGEETQYF. The CDR3 DNA is TGTGCCAGTAGTAACTGGACAGGGGAAGAGACCCAGTACTTC.

This chain uses TRBV4-3 with TRBJ2-3, with 7 bases aligning to TRBD2. Germline-derived CDR1 and CDR2 are LGHNA and YSLEER. CDR3 length: 20 residues. V dropped 0 bases and J dropped 1; count of bases not matched to a gene: 16. CDR3 region: CASSQDNSYWEGPGTDTQYF. CDR3 bases: TGCGCCAGCAGCCAAGATAATTCGTACTGGGAGGGCCCAGGCACAGATACGCAGTATTTT.

V usage is TRBV11-2 and J usage is TRBJ1-6; D call uncertain. The CDR3 is 12 residues long. V was shortened by 1 base and J by 12 bases, with 7 bases between the two germline ends. CDR1 and CDR2 (germline): SGHAT, FQNNGV. CDR3 in DNA: TGTGCCAGCAGCTTAGGTGGTGAACCCCTCCACTTT. Translated, it gives CASSLGGEPLHF.

This rearrangement joins TRBV7-6 to TRBJ1-4, with a weak D call TRBD1 (5 bases). V dropped 0 bases and J dropped 8 bases, with 13 bases sitting between them. CDR3 size: 15 residues. The V gene's germline CDR1 is SGHVS and CDR2 FNYEAQ. The CDR3 bases are TGTGCCAGCAGCTTAGCCCAGGGTCGGGGAGAAAAACTGTTTTTT. This codes for CASSLAQGRGEKLFF.

Only one count was recorded for this clone. The chain is built from TRBV28 and TRBJ1-2; D may be TRBD1 (5 bases). The germline V gene has CDR1 MDHEN and CDR2 SYDVKM. V lost 7 bases to trimming and J lost 7 bases, with 19 bases between them. The CDR3 covers 14 residues. The CDR3 is CASNPMGERSGYTF. The CDR3 DNA follows: TGTGCCAGCAATCCCATGGGGGAAAGGAGTGGCTACACCTTC.

The chain has TRBV5-5 and TRBJ2-3, with D unclear. CDR1 and CDR2 from the germline V gene are SGHKS and YYEKEE (reference sequence). V lost 4 bases to trimming and J lost 0 bases, with 9 bases between them. This CDR3 comprises 14 residues. DNA of the CDR3: TGTGCCAGCAGCCTCAGTCCGAGCACAGATACGCAGTATTTT. Protein product: CASSLSPSTDTQYF.

The CDR3 DNA sequence: TGTGCCCTTTCAGAGCGGGGGTTGGATTCACCCCTCCACTTT. This encodes CALSERGLDSPLHF. V usage is TRBV2 and J usage is TRBJ1-6; D possibly corresponds to TRBD1 (5 bases). V was pared by 11 bases and J by 8 bases, with 19 bases between. This CDR3 has 14 residues. Germline assignment: CDR1 SNHLY and CDR2 FYNNEI.

V gene TRBV28 combines with J gene TRBJ1-4; D is ambiguous. The V gene's germline CDR1 is MDHEN and CDR2 SYDVKM. Trimming removed 6 bases from V and 8 bases from J, with 10 bases in between. The CDR3 has 12 amino acids. This CDR3 reads CASSYYYEKLFF. The CDR3 DNA sequence: TGTGCCAGCAGCTACTATTACGAAAAACTGTTTTTT.

The genes are TRBV5-6 and TRBJ1-6; no clear D gene. This CDR3 spans 17 amino acids. The germline V and J ends were trimmed by 1 base and 2 bases, with 13 bases remaining between them. Germline lookup yields CDR1 SGHDT and CDR2 YYEEEE. The CDR3 is CASSLTGVGTYNSPLHF. The CDR3 nucleotides are TGTGCCAGCAGCTTGACCGGGGTAGGGACCTATAATTCACCCCTCCACTTT.

This chain connects TRBV7-9 to TRBJ2-2; no firm D call. The CDR3 totals 13 residues. Germline lookup yields CDR1 SEHNR and CDR2 FQNEAQ (reference sequence). Trimming stripped 4 bases from V and 0 bases from J, with 3 bases between. DNA of the CDR3: TGTGCCAGCAGCTCTACGAACACCGGGGAGCTGTTTTTT. Protein product: CASSSTNTGELFF.

V is TRBV7-2 and J is TRBJ1-2; D gene uncertain. The CDR3 is 16 amino acids. The V end lost 1 base, the J end lost 0 bases, and 12 bases lay between the germline ends. Germline-derived CDR1 and CDR2 are SGHTA and FQGNSA. The CDR3 sequence is CASSLGSRGTNYGYTF. DNA of the CDR3: TGTGCCAGCAGCTTAGGTTCTAGAGGGACTAACTATGGCTACACCTTC.

The rearrangement links TRBV3-1 (or the pseudogene TRBV3-2) to TRBJ1-4; D not certain. This CDR3 region has 16 residues. In germline, CDR1 is LGHDT, CDR2 YNNKEL (reference sequence). The V end lost 0 bases, the J end lost 0 bases, and 8 bases lay between the germline ends. The CDR3 loop is CASSQELGATNEKLFF. CDR3 nucleotide sequence: TGTGCCAGCAGCCAAGAACTAGGCGCAACTAATGAAAAACTGTTTTTT.

J is TRBJ2-1 and V is TRBV5-6; TRBD2 matches at 9 bases. V trimming: 3 bases; J trimming: 0 bases; junction bases outside the gene matches: 13. Looked up from germline, CDR1 is SGHDT and CDR2 is YYEEEE. This CDR3 is 19 amino acids long. In DNA form, the CDR3 reads TGTGCCAGCAGCTGCGACGATATAGCGGGGGACCCCTCCTACAATGAGCAGTTCTTC. This sequence encodes CASSCDDIAGDPSYNEQFF.

The chain has TRBV30 and TRBJ1-1; D is ambiguous. The CDR3 has 13 residues. V was cut by 0 bases and J by 1 base, with 6 bases left in between. CDR1 GTSNPN and CDR2 SVGIG come from the germline V gene (reference sequence). In DNA form, the CDR3 reads TGTGCCTGGAGTGTCGAAGAGAACACTGAAGCTTTCTTT. This translates into CAWSVEENTEAFF.

This chain links TRBV27 with TRBJ2-7, with 8 bases that match TRBD2. The junction had 4 bases not matched to a gene; V was cut back by 6 bases and J by 6 bases. The CDR3 consists of 12 residues. Germline CDR1 and CDR2: MNHEY and SMNVEV (reference sequence). DNA of the CDR3: TGTGCCAGCAGCCCCGGGGGGGGCGAGCAGTACTTC. Translating it yields CASSPGGGEQYF.

The chain employs TRBV7-2 and TRBJ2-1; TRBD1 is a possible D gene (6 bases). Trimming took 5 bases from V and 0 from J, leaving 11 bases between them. CDR1 and CDR2 (germline): SGHTA, FQGNSA. This CDR3 spans 15 amino acids. The CDR3 bases are TGTGCCAGCAGCGTCCAGGGGAGCTCCTACAATGAGCAGTTCTTC. Translating gives CASSVQGSSYNEQFF.

This clone was observed a single time. V usage is TRBV28 and J usage is TRBJ1-2, with D tentatively TRBD1 (5 bases). V was clipped by 8 bases and J by 0 bases, with 10 bases between them. Germline CDR1 MDHEN, CDR2 SYDVKM. The CDR3 has 13 residues. CDR3 region: CASQQDPNYGYTF. In DNA form, the CDR3 reads TGTGCCAGCCAACAGGATCCTAACTATGGCTACACCTTC.

The chain uses TRBV15 and TRBJ2-1; TRBD2 matches at 11 bases. There are 15 residues in the CDR3. V gave up 5 bases and J gave up 3 bases; unmatched junction bases: 3. Per germline, CDR1 LNHNV and CDR2 YYDKDF (reference sequence). In DNA form, the CDR3 reads TGTGCCACCAGCGGCGGGACTAGCGGCTACAATGAGCAGTTCTTC. Translating gives CATSGGTSGYNEQFF.

CDR3 in DNA: TGCGCCAGCAAGCGGGGGGGCCCAGAGACCCAGTACTTC. It specifies CASKRGGPETQYF. The chain employs TRBV10-2 and TRBJ2-5, with TRBD2 matching over 10 bases. CDR1 and CDR2 from the germline V gene are WSHSY and SAAADI. After removal of 7 bases from V and 4 bases from J, the junction contained 3 bases not matched to a gene. The CDR3 length is 13 residues.

The chain uses TRBV30 and TRBJ1-2; no firm D call. Germline CDR1 GTSNPN, CDR2 SVGIG (reference sequence). The CDR3 has 13 residues. Trimming removed 3 bases from V and 8 bases from J, with 16 bases in between. The CDR3 DNA sequence: TGTGCCTGGAGCCCCCGCGCCGCCGGGGGCTACACCTTC. Amino acid sequence: CAWSPRAAGGYTF.

This chain connects TRBV9 to TRBJ1-2; 7 bases line up with TRBD1. The V segment lost 3 bases and the J segment 3 bases; nucleotides outside the gene matches: 5. The CDR3 totals 14 residues. Germline-derived CDR1 and CDR2 are SGDLS and YYNGEE. This CDR3 reads CASSGQTGYYGYTF. In DNA form, the CDR3 reads TGTGCCAGCAGCGGCCAGACAGGGTACTATGGCTACACCTTC.

J is TRBJ2-7 and V is TRBV15; D unclear. Trimming removed 1 base from V and 0 bases from J, with 13 bases in between. There are 16 residues in the CDR3. CDR1 is LNHNV, CDR2 YYDKDF, per germline (reference sequence). CDR3 protein: CATSRGGWLASYEQYF. For the CDR3, the DNA is TGTGCCACCAGCAGAGGGGGTTGGCTCGCCTCCTACGAGCAGTACTTC.